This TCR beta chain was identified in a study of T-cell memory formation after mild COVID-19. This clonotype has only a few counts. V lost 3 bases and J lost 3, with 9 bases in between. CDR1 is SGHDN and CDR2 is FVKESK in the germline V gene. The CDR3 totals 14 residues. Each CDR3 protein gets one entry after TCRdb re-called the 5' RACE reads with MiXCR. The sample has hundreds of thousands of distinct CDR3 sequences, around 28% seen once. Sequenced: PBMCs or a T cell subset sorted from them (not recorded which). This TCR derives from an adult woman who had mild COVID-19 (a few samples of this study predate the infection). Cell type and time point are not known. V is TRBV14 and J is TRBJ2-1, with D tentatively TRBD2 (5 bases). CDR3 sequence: CASSQRVSYNEQFF. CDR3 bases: TGTGCCAGCAGCCAGCGGGTAAGCTACAATGAGCAGTTCTTC.